This T cell receptor (beta chain) was sequenced during a study of human T cells and chemical hapten exposure. About the study: It was small differences in pooled library volume that mainly caused per-sample TCR yields to vary. Study outcomes and limitations: High-frequency TCRs, those above 1 in 1000, stayed the same after DPC sensitization.

Individual cDNA molecules in this library carried unique molecular identifiers. Authors' analysis steps: Sampled TCR counts reached a median of 95,638 per sample, with values ranging from 23,224 to 690,600. TCRdb called the 5' RACE reads again in MiXCR, with one record for every CDR3 protein. TCRdb assigned the V and J calls; the authors' analysis was not used. The repertoire holds 130,000 or so distinct CDR3 sequences, with roughly 4% as singletons. Concerning this clonotype: No antigen is known for it.

The V segment lost 4 bases and the J segment 5 bases; nucleotides outside the gene matches: 9. Germline lookup yields CDR1 SQVTM and CDR2 ANQGSEA. This CDR3 spans 14 amino acids. It was from unfractionated whole blood that total RNA was extracted. This sequence was found in a female donor in good health. This sequence joins TRBV29-1 and TRBJ2-7; 9 bases match TRBD1. CDR3 nucleotides: TGCAGCGTTGCTTCCGGGACAGGGTCAGACGAGCAGTACTTC. Protein sequence: CSVASGTGSDEQYF.